The present TCR beta chain was sequenced within a study of T cell changes during pregnancy in multiple sclerosis (dated by TCRdb to the late 2010s). Background for the entire study: In women with multiple sclerosis, the researchers looked at how the T cell repertoire shifted as pregnancy progressed.

As for this clone: What antigen it recognizes has not been identified. No qualities accompany the bases; no much larger clone lies one base away.

The protocol used for the library was the immunoSEQ multiplex PCR assay. TCRdb limited this immuneACCESS table to in-frame rearrangements with V and J called. A share of clones is missing; checked studies link under half to unresolved V genes, and the rest is unexplained. This sample gives 38,000 or so clones in total; around 90% of them show up just once. The top ten hold over 0.65% of the sample. Inclusive of the bounding cysteine and phenylalanine, the CDR3 is 15 residues long. Solely the CDR3 DNA is kept, with 45 bases framed from the first base. V is pruned by 0 bases and J by 3 bases, leaving 4 bases of the junction without a gene match. From the germline V gene (reference sequence), CDR1 is LNHDA and CDR2 is SQIVND.

This TCR derives from a female donor in good health, enrolled as a control in a pregnancy study. The sequence is built from TRBV19 and TRBJ1-1, with 7 bases in between that match TRBD1. Sequencing used CD4+ T cells from peripheral blood mononuclear cells, obtained in the second trimester of pregnancy. The CDR3 amino acid sequence is: CASSIDLTGDTEAFF. The sequenced DNA: TGTGCCAGTAGTATAGACCTTACAGGGGACACTGAAGCTTTCTTT.